This T cell receptor beta chain was obtained from a study of blood T cell repertoires in COVID-19. Looking at the study overall: The analysed material was cDNA or gDNA that came from T cells, B-cell-depleted T cells, or PBMCs.

Authors' processing steps: Estimation of nucleated cell counts relied on the amplification of reference gene primers. The protocol was immunoSEQ multiplex PCR, while the TCRdb copy is restricted to in-frame clones and leaves out a portion. That table furnishes V, J and clone size, whereas the DNA furnished D and trimming. Here the sample spans about 270,000 clones, approximately 85% being singletons. Seattle patients were enrolled while actively infected and followed longitudinally. This CDR3 is 15 amino acids long. Germline V lookup: CDR1 MNHEY, CDR2 SMNVEV (reference sequence). V trimming: 7 bases; J trimming: 5 bases; junction bases outside the gene matches: 12.

The TCR sequence derives from an elderly woman with COVID-19, enrolled during active disease. The chain couples TRBV27 to TRBJ1-1; 8 nucleotides agree with TRBD1. The source material was peripheral blood. The CDR3 coding sequence is TGTGCCAGCACCAGTATAACAGGGGGTAGGACTGAAGCTTTCTTT. This translates into CASTSITGGRTEAFF.